A selection of T cell receptor beta chains follows, all from one sample in a study of T cell responses to AZD1222 COVID-19 vaccine. Libraries were prepared by immunoSEQ multiplex PCR; TCRdb keeps only in-frame clonotypes and omits some of them. This sample has over 110,000 clones, with just under 95% found just once. The starting material was peripheral blood, obtained on day 0 of AZD1222 vaccination. The receptors come from an adult in good health. CDR3s include the opening cysteine and the closing phenylalanine or tryptophan. Each record gives: CDR3 DNA, CDR3 protein, clone size, V gene, J gene, D gene. A D gene is named only where the DNA matches it firmly. Expanded clones are given a class, and other clones once, few, many or no size at all.

cdr3_nt: TGTGCCAGAAGGATCAACGGGGTGTCAGGTTGGGCTTTCTTT
cdr3_aa: CARRINGVSGWAFF
clone_size: NA
v_call: TRBV5-3
j_call: TRBJ1-1
d_call: NA

cdr3_nt: TGTGCCAGTCATTACGGGCCCGGGACAGGGCTCGACAATGAGCAGTTCTTC
cdr3_aa: CASHYGPGTGLDNEQFF
clone_size: NA
v_call: TRBV19
j_call: TRBJ2-1
d_call: TRBD1

cdr3_nt: TGCGCCAGCAGCCAAGTCCTATCAGGGGCCTCCTACAATGAGCAGTTCTTC
cdr3_aa: CASSQVLSGASYNEQFF
clone_size: NA
v_call: TRBV4-1
j_call: TRBJ2-1
d_call: NA

cdr3_nt: TGCGCCAGCAGCTCGGGTCCGGGACAGCTCACCGGGGAGCTGTTTTTT
cdr3_aa: CASSSGPGQLTGELFF
clone_size: NA
v_call: TRBV5-1
j_call: TRBJ2-2
d_call: TRBD1

cdr3_nt: TGTGCCAGCAGCTTAGCCTTGACTAGCGGGTGGCCCGATGAGCAGTTCTTC
cdr3_aa: CASSLALTSGWPDEQFF
clone_size: NA
v_call: TRBV11-2
j_call: TRBJ2-1
d_call: TRBD2

cdr3_nt: TGTGCCATCAGTGAGGCCTTGTTGCCGGGACAGGGGGCAGAGCAGTACTTC
cdr3_aa: CAISEALLPGQGAEQYF
clone_size: NA
v_call: TRBV10-3
j_call: TRBJ2-7
d_call: TRBD1

cdr3_nt: TGCGCCAGCACCTTCCCTGGGACTCCCGCCGGGGGTGAGCAGTTCTTC
cdr3_aa: CASTFPGTPAGGEQFF
clone_size: NA
v_call: TRBV10-2
j_call: TRBJ2-1
d_call: NA

cdr3_nt: TGTGCCAGCAGGGGGGGAGGGACATACAATGAGCAGTTCTTC
cdr3_aa: CASRGGGTYNEQFF
clone_size: NA
v_call: TRBV2
j_call: TRBJ2-1
d_call: NA

cdr3_nt: TGTGCCAGCAGTTACGGCGGACTAGCGGGGCTTGGCGAGCAGTACTTC
cdr3_aa: CASSYGGLAGLGEQYF
clone_size: NA
v_call: TRBV6-2/TRBV6-3
j_call: TRBJ2-7
d_call: TRBD2

cdr3_nt: TGTGCCAGCAGCACACAGGGAAGCAATCAGCCCCAGCATTTT
cdr3_aa: CASSTQGSNQPQHF
clone_size: NA
v_call: TRBV6-5
j_call: TRBJ1-5
d_call: NA

cdr3_nt: TGTGCCAGCAGCCGAAACCAGGGCGGCCCCGGGGAGCTGTTTTTT
cdr3_aa: CASSRNQGGPGELFF
clone_size: few
v_call: TRBV28
j_call: TRBJ2-2
d_call: NA

cdr3_nt: TGTGCCAGCAGCGTAGGAACAGGGTACAATGAGCAGTTCTTC
cdr3_aa: CASSVGTGYNEQFF
clone_size: NA
v_call: TRBV9
j_call: TRBJ2-1
d_call: NA